This TCR beta chain was sequenced during a study of T cells in Graves' hyperthyroidism and ophthalmopathy. Study details: Blood from the periphery was taken at initial diagnosis, before any treatment.

This clonotype turned up a few times. The investigators amplified TCR beta CDR3 regions from RNA transcripts. The HTBI primer set drove a first-round RT-PCR of the TCR CDR3. TCRdb redid the calling of the multiplex PCR reads with MiXCR, one entry per CDR3 protein. The table lists 600,000 to 650,000 distinct CDR3 sequences, more than 20% of them singletons. This TCR was recovered from a man aged 30 to 39 with Graves' ophthalmopathy. Sequenced material: blood.

The CDR3 here is CASSRTGGQPNEQYF. DNA for the CDR3: TGTGCCAGCAGCCGGACAGGGGGCCAACCCAACGAGCAGTACTTC. The rearrangement joins TRBV5-6 to TRBJ2-7, with 11 bases lining up with TRBD1. Germline V gene lookup returns CDR1 SGHDT and CDR2 YYEEEE. The CDR3 is 15 residues long. V trimming: 4 bases; J trimming: 5 bases; junction bases outside the gene matches: 8.